This entry lists 18 T cell receptor beta chains sequenced from one sample in a study of blood T cell repertoires in COVID-19. Assay: immunoSEQ multiplex PCR; the TCRdb copy retains only in-frame clones and omits some. This table has just over 70,000 clones, more than 75% appearing once. The sequencing input was peripheral blood. Every receptor here comes from a human donor in a cohort sampled during active COVID-19.

V gene TRBV6-5 combines with J gene TRBJ2-1; 11 bases align to TRBD2. This CDR3 has 15 amino acids. The germline V gene has CDR1 MNHEY and CDR2 SVGAGI. Trimming removed 6 bases from V and 6 bases from J; junction bases left unmatched: 7. DNA of the CDR3: TGTGCCAGCAGGCCCGGGACTAGCGGAACCAATGAGCAGTTCTTC. This encodes CASRPGTSGTNEQFF.

The CDR3 spells CASSIWAGKTDTQYF. DNA for the CDR3: TGTGCCAGTAGTATCTGGGCAGGGAAAACAGATACGCAGTATTTT. V is TRBV19 and J is TRBJ2-3; TRBD1 might be the D (5 bases). V was clipped by 3 bases and J by 3 bases, with 13 bases between them. Germline CDR1 and CDR2: LNHDA and SQIVND (reference sequence). This CDR3 spans 15 amino acids.

The chain recombines TRBV6-5 with TRBJ1-4; 7 nucleotides align to TRBD1. Per the germline V gene, CDR1 is MNHEY and CDR2 is SVGAGI. V gave up 3 bases and J gave up 4 bases; unmatched junction bases: 5. The CDR3 consists of 15 residues. CDR3 sequence (DNA): TGTGCCAGCAGTTATGATGGGACAGATAATGAAAAACTGTTTTTT. Its protein product is CASSYDGTDNEKLFF.

The V call is TRBV10-2, the J call TRBJ1-1, with unresolved D. The CDR3 consists of 12 residues. Germline V gene data show CDR1 as WSHSY and CDR2 as SAAADI. The V and J ends lost 6 bases and 8 bases respectively, with 13 bases between them. The CDR3, as DNA: TGCGCCAGCAGCTTAACAGAGTTCGAAGCTTTCTTT. Residues: CASSLTEFEAFF.

The gene calls are TRBV4-2 and TRBJ2-1, with 10 bases matching TRBD2. V gave up 0 bases and J gave up 0 bases; unmatched junction bases: 8. Germline values: CDR1 LGHNA, CDR2 YNFKEQ. This CDR3 is 19 amino acids long. The CDR3 here is CASSQDSTLAGSSYNEQFF. As DNA, the CDR3 is TGTGCCAGCAGCCAAGATAGTACACTAGCGGGGAGCTCCTACAATGAGCAGTTCTTC.

The chain is built from TRBV29-1 and TRBJ1-2, with 9 bases identical to TRBD1. CDR3 length: 13 residues. Germline V CDR1 and CDR2: SQVTM, ANQGSEA. The V and J ends lost 4 bases and 4 bases, in that order; junction bases with no gene match: 4. Written as DNA, the CDR3 is TGCAGCGTTGGCAGGACAGGGGCCTATGGCTACACCTTC. Protein sequence: CSVGRTGAYGYTF.

V gene TRBV3-1 (or the pseudogene TRBV3-2) combines with J gene TRBJ1-6, with TRBD1 identical over 8 bases. The CDR3 has 14 residues. Germline CDR1 LGHDT, CDR2 YNNKEL (reference sequence). V gave up 1 base and J gave up 14 bases; unmatched junction bases: 7. The CDR3 coding sequence is TGTGCCAGCAGCCAAGTCCGGACAGGGAGCACCCTCCACTTT. Protein sequence: CASSQVRTGSTLHF.

This sequence joins TRBV14 and TRBJ1-6, with 8 bases matching TRBD1. The germline V gene encodes CDR1 SGHDN and CDR2 FVKESK. The CDR3 has 20 amino acids. V dropped 0 bases and J dropped 0; count of bases not matched to a gene: 10. In DNA form, the CDR3 reads TGTGCCAGCAGCCAAGATCTCCGGACAGGGCCAATCTCCTATAATTCACCCCTCCACTTT. It yields the protein CASSQDLRTGPISYNSPLHF.

V is TRBV6-2 or TRBV6-3 and J is TRBJ2-7; 11 positions match TRBD1. The CDR3 extends over 17 amino acids. Trimming at V came to 0 bases and at J to 4 bases, leaving 8 bases not matched to a gene. Germline V gives CDR1 MNHEY, CDR2 SVGEGT. The CDR3 nucleotides are TGTGCCAGCAGTTACTCGAAAAAGGACAGGGGGCTTTACGAGCAGTACTTC. This codes for CASSYSKKDRGLYEQYF.

The V gene is TRBV6-6, the J gene TRBJ1-1; D perhaps matches TRBD1 (6 bases). V was pared by 7 bases and J by 5 bases, with 17 bases between. This CDR3 spans 14 amino acids. CDR1 is MNHNY and CDR2 is SVGAGI in the germline V gene (reference sequence). The CDR3 loop reads CASTEQGGGTEAFF. DNA of the CDR3: TGTGCCAGCACCGAACAGGGTGGAGGTACTGAAGCTTTCTTT.

The chain carries TRBV28 and TRBJ1-5; 8 nucleotides match TRBD1. The ends lost 6 bases at V and 7 bases at J; junction bases unmatched: 14. The CDR3 has 16 amino acids. Germline V gene data show CDR1 as MDHEN and CDR2 as SYDVKM. The DNA of the CDR3 is TGTGCCAGCAGACGAAAACTCGGACAGGGAGGACAGCCCCAGCATTTT. This codes for CASRRKLGQGGQPQHF.

This chain connects TRBV5-1 to TRBJ1-5; no definite D call. V gave up 0 bases and J gave up 7 bases, with 8 bases separating them. Germline CDR1 and CDR2: SGHRS and YFSETQ. The CDR3 loop spans 13 amino acids. The chain's CDR3 is CASSLAVGQPQHF. For the CDR3, the DNA is TGCGCCAGCAGCTTGGCCGTCGGGCAGCCCCAGCATTTT.

This chain links TRBV27 with TRBJ2-7; TRBD1 aligns across 8 bases. V trimming: 3 bases; J trimming: 1 base; junction bases outside the gene matches: 2. CDR1 is MNHEY and CDR2 is SMNVEV in the germline V gene (reference sequence). This CDR3 comprises 14 residues. The CDR3 DNA follows: TGTGCCAGCAGTTTCCGGGACAGGTCCTACGAGCAGTACTTC. The encoded protein is CASSFRDRSYEQYF.

V usage is TRBV7-6 and J usage is TRBJ1-1, with TRBD1 matching over 7 bases. Trimming cost V 0 bases and J 1 base; bases outside gene matches: 5. CDR3 length: 16 residues. Germline V gene data show CDR1 as SGHVS and CDR2 as FNYEAQ. Here the CDR3 reads CASSLAQGQTNTEAFF. For the CDR3, the DNA is TGTGCCAGCAGCTTAGCGCAGGGACAGACGAACACTGAAGCTTTCTTT. The variable domain in full, with the rest retrieved from reference TRBV7-6 and TRBJ1-1, is GAGVSQSPRYKVTKRGQDVALRCDPISGHVSLYWYRQALGQGPEFLTYFNYEAQQDKSGLPNDRFSAERPEGSISTLTIQRTEQRDSAMYRCASSLAQGQTNTEAFFGQGTRLTVV.

The V call is TRBV19, the J call TRBJ2-1, with 15 bases lining up with TRBD2. Germline-derived CDR1 and CDR2 are LNHDA and SQIVND (reference sequence). Trimming cost V 2 bases and J 5 bases; bases outside gene matches: 10. The CDR3 extends over 19 amino acids. The CDR3 DNA reads TGTGCCAGTAGTATAAGGGGACTAGCGGGGGGCTTCTACGACAATGAGCAGTTCTTC. Its translation is CASSIRGLAGGFYDNEQFF.

On this clone itself: This specimen includes other DNA sequences encoding the same CDR3. CDR3 DNA: TGTGCCAGTAGTATAGGACAGGGGGGGAATCAGCCCCAGCATTTT. It is translated as CASSIGQGGNQPQHF. The chain links TRBV19 to TRBJ1-5; 9 nucleotides match TRBD1. The length of the CDR3 is 15 residues. Trimming cost V 1 base and J 4 bases; bases outside gene matches: 2. CDR1 is LNHDA, CDR2 SQIVND, per germline (reference sequence).

The chain couples TRBV11-2 to TRBJ2-5; no clear D. CDR1 is SGHAT, CDR2 FQNNGV, per germline. Trimming pared 1 base from V and 4 bases from J, leaving 10 bases between. The CDR3 runs 14 residues. CDR3 in amino acids: CASSLVPQTETQYF. DNA of the CDR3: TGTGCCAGCAGCTTAGTTCCACAGACAGAGACCCAGTACTTC.

The genes are TRBV4-1 and TRBJ1-3; possibly TRBD1 for D (5 bases). The CDR3 runs to 15 residues. V lost 0 bases and J lost 2, with 8 bases in between. Germline lookup yields CDR1 MGHRA and CDR2 YSYEKL. The CDR3 coding sequence is TGCGCCAGCAGCCAAGATCCGGGGGCTGGAAACACCATATATTTT. This encodes CASSQDPGAGNTIYF.